This TCR beta chain emerged from a study of technical replicates of blood from several donors. Measured with immunoSEQ multiplex PCR; TCRdb has only the in-frame clones, and not every one. This table has approximately 76,000 clones, about 91% appearing once. The ends were cut back, 0 bases at V and 0 bases at J, with 20 bases in the middle. Looked up from germline, CDR1 is SGHNT and CDR2 is YENEEA. The CDR3 has 20 residues. The V and J genes are TRBV11-3 and TRBJ2-2; D is perhaps TRBD1 (6 bases). This TCR came from a human donor in good health. Sequencing was carried out using T cells isolated from PBMCs. CDR3 DNA sequence: TGTGCCAGCAGCTTAGAACTGGGGGCCTGGGGACCAACGAACACCGGGGAGCTGTTTTTT. The encoded protein is CASSLELGAWGPTNTGELFF.